The clone carrying this TCR beta chain was recorded a few times. Trimming left V 3 bases short and J 5 bases short, with 10 bases between. The CDR3 contains 13 residues. CDR1 and CDR2 from the germline V gene are KGHSH and LQKENI. This specimen belongs to a study of blood T cell repertoires in COVID-19. Whole-study context: The United States, Italy and Spain provided the acute and convalescent COVID-19 samples. Sources were T cells, B-cell-depleted T cells, or PBMCs; the material itself was cDNA or gDNA.

Per the study methods: Amplification of reference gene primers provided the estimated nucleated cell counts. Clones were read by immunoSEQ multiplex PCR, and TCRdb kept only the in-frame ones, dropping some. V and J calls and clone size are those listed in that table; D and trimming were worked out from the DNA. There are hundreds of thousands of clones in the sample; more than 75% occur only once, and around 1.2% lies in the top ten. Sequences were obtained from peripheral blood. The chain is built from TRBV18 and TRBJ1-1; D is uncertain. The receptor's source is a man aged 65-85 years with acute or convalescent COVID-19. The CDR3 nucleotides are TGTGCCAGCTCACCGAGGGTGGGGACTGAAGCTTTCTTT. Encoded protein: CASSPRVGTEAFF. The full variable domain, its missing parts supplied by reference TRBV18 and TRBJ1-1, is NAGVMQNPRHLVRRRGQEARLRCSPMKGHSHVYWYRQLPEEGLKFMVYLQKENIIDESGMPKERFSAEFPKEGPSILRIQQVVRGDSAAYFCASSPRVGTEAFFGQGTRLTVV.